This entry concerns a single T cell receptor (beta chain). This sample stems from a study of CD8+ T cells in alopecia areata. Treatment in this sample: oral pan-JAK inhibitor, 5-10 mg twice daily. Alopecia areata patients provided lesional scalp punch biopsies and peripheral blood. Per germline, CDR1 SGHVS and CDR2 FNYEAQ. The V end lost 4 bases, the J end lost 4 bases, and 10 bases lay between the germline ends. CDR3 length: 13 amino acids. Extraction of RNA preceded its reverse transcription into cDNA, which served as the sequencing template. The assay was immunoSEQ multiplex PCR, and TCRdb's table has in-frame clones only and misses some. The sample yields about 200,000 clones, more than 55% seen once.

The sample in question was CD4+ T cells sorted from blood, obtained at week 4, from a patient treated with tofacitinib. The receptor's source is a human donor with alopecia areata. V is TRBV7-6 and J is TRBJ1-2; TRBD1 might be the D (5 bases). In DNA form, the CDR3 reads TGTGCCAGCAGCTCTCCAGGGAGCTATGGCTACACCTTC. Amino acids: CASSSPGSYGYTF.